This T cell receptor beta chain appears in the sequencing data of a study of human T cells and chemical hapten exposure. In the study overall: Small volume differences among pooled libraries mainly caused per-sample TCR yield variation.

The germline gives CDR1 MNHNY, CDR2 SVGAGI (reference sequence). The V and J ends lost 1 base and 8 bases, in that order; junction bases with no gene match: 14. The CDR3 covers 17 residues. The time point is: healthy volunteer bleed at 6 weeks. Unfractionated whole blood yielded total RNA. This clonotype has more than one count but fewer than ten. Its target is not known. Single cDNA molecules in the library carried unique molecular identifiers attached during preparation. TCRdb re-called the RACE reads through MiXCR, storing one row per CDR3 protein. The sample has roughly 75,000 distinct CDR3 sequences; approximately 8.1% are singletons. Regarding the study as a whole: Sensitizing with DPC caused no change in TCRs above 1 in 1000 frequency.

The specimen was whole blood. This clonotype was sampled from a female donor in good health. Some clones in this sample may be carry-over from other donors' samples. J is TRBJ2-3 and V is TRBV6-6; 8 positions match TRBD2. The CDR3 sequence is CASSYYGRGATMRTQYF. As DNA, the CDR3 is TGTGCCAGCAGTTACTACGGGCGGGGGGCTACGATGCGTACGCAGTATTTT.